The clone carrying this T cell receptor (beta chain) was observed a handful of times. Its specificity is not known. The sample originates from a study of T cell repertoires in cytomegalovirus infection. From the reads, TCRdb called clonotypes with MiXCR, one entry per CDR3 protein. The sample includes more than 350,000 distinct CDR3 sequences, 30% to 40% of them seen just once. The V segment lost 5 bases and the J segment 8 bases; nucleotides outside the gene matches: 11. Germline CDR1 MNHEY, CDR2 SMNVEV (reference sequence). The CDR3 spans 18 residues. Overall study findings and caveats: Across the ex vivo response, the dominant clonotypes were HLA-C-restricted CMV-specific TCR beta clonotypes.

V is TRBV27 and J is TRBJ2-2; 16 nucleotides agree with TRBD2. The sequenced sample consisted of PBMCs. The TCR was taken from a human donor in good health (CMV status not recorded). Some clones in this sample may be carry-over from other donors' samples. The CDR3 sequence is CASSQGLAGGPVAGELFF. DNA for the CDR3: TGTGCCAGCAGTCAGGGACTAGCGGGGGGGCCGGTCGCGGGGGAGCTGTTTTTT.